The entry below describes one T cell receptor beta chain. This specimen comes from a study of cytomegalovirus exposure and HLA in healthy donors. The PCR employed 60 Vbeta primers together with 13 Jbeta primers. Assay: immunoSEQ multiplex PCR; the TCRdb copy retains only in-frame clones and omits some. Among approximately 120,000 clones listed, around three quarters were seen once. Between the trimmed V and J ends, which lost 8 bases and 10 bases, there was a span of 14 bases. Germline V CDR1 and CDR2: MDHEN, SYDVKM. The CDR3 sequence is 11 residues long. Sequencing was carried out using PBMCs. The V and J genes are TRBV28 and TRBJ1-2; D not certain. The origin of this receptor is a female donor in good health and CMV-seronegative. This CDR3 reads CASGPRSYYTF. The CDR3 DNA is TGTGCCAGCGGGCCCAGGTCTTACTACACCTTC.